The entry below describes one T cell receptor beta chain. Antigen unknown. The assay was immunoSEQ multiplex PCR, and TCRdb's table has in-frame clones only and misses some. The table has about 70,000 clones, 85% to 90% seen once. This sample is part of a study of graft-versus-host responses after intestinal transplantation. Study in general: Tacrolimus plus steroids were given to all recipients for two to three years, preceded by anti-thymocyte globulin induction. Study-wide results and limits: There were GvH clones found in recipient marrow, and some of them appeared first in ileum or blood. Association was observed between peak circulating GvH clone levels and early post-transplant HvG declines. Allografts of patients with graft-donor T cell macrochimerism showed high graft-versus-host to host-versus-graft clone ratios.

The CDR3 is 14 amino acids. CDR1 and CDR2 from the germline V gene are SEHNR and FQNEAQ (reference sequence). Trimming stripped 2 bases from V and 2 bases from J, with 8 bases between. The starting material was unstimulated CD8+ T cells sorted from spleen or lymph node cells, obtained before transplant. The chain employs TRBV7-9 and TRBJ2-3; possible D gene TRBD1, 5 bases. The receptor's source is a human donor who was the organ donor for an intestinal transplant. DNA for the CDR3: TGTGCCAGCAGCTTATCAGGGTTCACAGATACGCAGTATTTT. Protein: CASSLSGFTDTQYF.